Each of the 3 T cell receptor beta chains below was sequenced from the same sample in a study of cytomegalovirus exposure and HLA in healthy donors. The PCR had 60 Vbeta and 13 Jbeta primers. The assay was immunoSEQ multiplex PCR, and TCRdb's table has in-frame clones only and misses some. In the table there are 80,000 to 100,000 clones, around 72% of which are singletons. Material: PBMCs. The receptors originated from a man aged 35 to 55 in good health and CMV-seronegative.

Within the sample, this clone is medium-sized. Other DNA sequences within the sample encode an identical CDR3. The chain employs TRBV5-1 and TRBJ1-1; no definite D call. The CDR3 sequence is 16 residues long. Trimming left V 0 bases short and J 1 base short, with 13 bases between. Germline V gene data show CDR1 as SGHRS and CDR2 as YFSETQ. CDR3 nucleotide sequence: TGCGCCAGCAGCTTGGGCGGCGCCCGGAGGAACACTGAAGCTTTCTTT. It yields the protein CASSLGGARRNTEAFF.

The chain uses TRBV9 and TRBJ2-3, with D possibly TRBD1 on 6 matching bases. V lost 0 bases and J 4 bases, leaving 6 bases between the germline ends. The CDR3 has 13 amino acids. In germline, CDR1 is SGDLS, CDR2 YYNGEE. CDR3 residues: CASSVAGADTQYF. DNA for the CDR3: TGTGCCAGCAGCGTAGCAGGGGCAGATACGCAGTATTTT. The variable domain in full, with the rest retrieved from reference TRBV9 and TRBJ2-3, is DSGVTQTPKHLITATGQRVTLRCSPRSGDLSVYWYQQSLDQGLQFLIQYYNGEERAKGNILERFSAQQFPDLHSELNLSSLELGDSALYFCASSVAGADTQYFGPGTRLTVL.

The V and J genes are TRBV6-5 and TRBJ2-5; a possible D gene is TRBD1 (6 bases). CDR1 is MNHEY, CDR2 SVGAGI, per germline. CDR3 length equals 14 residues. The V and J ends lost 0 bases and 2 bases respectively, with 7 bases between them. The CDR3 spells CASSYSRGQETQYF. In DNA form, the CDR3 reads TGTGCCAGCAGTTACTCGAGGGGGCAAGAGACCCAGTACTTC.